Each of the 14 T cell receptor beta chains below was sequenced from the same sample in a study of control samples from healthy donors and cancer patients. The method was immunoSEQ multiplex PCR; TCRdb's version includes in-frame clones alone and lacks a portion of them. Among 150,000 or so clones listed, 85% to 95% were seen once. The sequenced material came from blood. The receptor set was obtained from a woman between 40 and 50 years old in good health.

The CDR3 loop reads CASSRGGFASGNTIYF. The CDR3 DNA sequence: TGTGCCAGCAGCCGAGGGGGCTTTGCTTCTGGAAACACCATATATTTT. This chain links TRBV3-1 (or the pseudogene TRBV3-2) with TRBJ1-3, with 7 bases that match TRBD1. V gave up 4 bases and J gave up 1 base; unmatched junction bases: 7. The CDR3 extends over 16 amino acids. Germline-derived CDR1 and CDR2 are LGHDT and YNNKEL (reference sequence).

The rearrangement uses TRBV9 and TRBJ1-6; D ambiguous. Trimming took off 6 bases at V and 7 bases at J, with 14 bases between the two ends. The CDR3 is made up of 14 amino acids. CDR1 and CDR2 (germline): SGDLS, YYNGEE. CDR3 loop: CASTRALANSPLHF. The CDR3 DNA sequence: TGTGCCAGCACGCGGGCCCTCGCGAATTCACCCCTCCACTTT.

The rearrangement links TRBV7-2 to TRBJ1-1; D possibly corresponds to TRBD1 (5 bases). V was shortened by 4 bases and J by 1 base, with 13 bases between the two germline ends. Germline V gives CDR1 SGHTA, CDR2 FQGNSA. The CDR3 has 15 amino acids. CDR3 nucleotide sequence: TGTGCCAGCAGCTCCGCGGGGGGAGCGAACACTGAAGCTTTCTTT. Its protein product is CASSSAGGANTEAFF.

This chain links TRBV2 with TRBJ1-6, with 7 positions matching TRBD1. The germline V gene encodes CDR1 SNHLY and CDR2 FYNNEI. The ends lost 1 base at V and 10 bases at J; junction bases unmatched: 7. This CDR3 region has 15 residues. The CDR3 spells CASSEGQGVRSPLHF. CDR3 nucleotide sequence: TGTGCCAGCAGTGAAGGGCAGGGGGTGCGGTCACCCCTCCACTTT. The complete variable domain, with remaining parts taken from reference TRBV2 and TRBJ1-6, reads EPEVTQTPSHQVTQMGQEVILRCVPISNHLYFYWYRQILGQKVEFLVSFYNNEISEKSEIFDDQFSVERPDGSNFTLKIRSTKLEDSAMYFCASSEGQGVRSPLHFGNGTRLTVT.

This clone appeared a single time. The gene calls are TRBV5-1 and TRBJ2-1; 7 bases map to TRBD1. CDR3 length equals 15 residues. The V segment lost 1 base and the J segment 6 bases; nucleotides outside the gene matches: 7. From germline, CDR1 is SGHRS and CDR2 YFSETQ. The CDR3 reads CASSLSGQSVNEQFF. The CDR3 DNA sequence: TGCGCCAGCAGCTTGTCGGGACAGTCTGTCAATGAGCAGTTCTTC.

The CDR3 coding sequence is TGCGCCAGCAGCCAAGTAGGGACAGCCTACGAGCAGTACTTC. The encoded protein is CASSQVGTAYEQYF. The V gene is TRBV4-3, the J gene TRBJ2-7; TRBD1 matches at 7 bases. V was pared by 1 base and J by 2 bases, with 2 bases of the junction left unmatched. CDR1 is LGHNA, CDR2 YSLEER, per germline. The length of the CDR3 is 14 residues.

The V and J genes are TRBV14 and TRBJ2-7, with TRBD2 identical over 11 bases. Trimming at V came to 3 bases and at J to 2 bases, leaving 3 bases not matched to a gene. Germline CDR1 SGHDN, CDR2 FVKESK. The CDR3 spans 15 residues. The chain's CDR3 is CASSHRTSGPYEQYF. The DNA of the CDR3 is TGTGCCAGCAGCCACAGGACTAGCGGGCCCTACGAGCAGTACTTC.

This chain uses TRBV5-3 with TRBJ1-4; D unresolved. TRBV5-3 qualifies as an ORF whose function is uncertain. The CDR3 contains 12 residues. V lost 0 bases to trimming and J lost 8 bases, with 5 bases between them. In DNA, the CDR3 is TGTGCCAGAAGCTTGGTGCGAGAAAAACTGTTTTTT. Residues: CARSLVREKLFF.

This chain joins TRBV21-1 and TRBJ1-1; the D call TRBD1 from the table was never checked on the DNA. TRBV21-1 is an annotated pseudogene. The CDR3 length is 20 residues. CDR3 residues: CASSKKASGTGGYWRTEAFF. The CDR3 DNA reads TGTGCCAGCAGCAAAAAGGCCTCCGGGACAGGGGGCTATTGGCGGACTGAAGCTTTCTTT.

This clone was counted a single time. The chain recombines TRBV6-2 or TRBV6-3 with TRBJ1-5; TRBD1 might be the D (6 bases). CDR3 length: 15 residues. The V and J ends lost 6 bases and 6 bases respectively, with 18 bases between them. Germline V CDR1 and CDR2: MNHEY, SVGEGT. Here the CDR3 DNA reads TGTGCCAGCAGCGAACAGGGCGGTTCGGGTCAGCCCCAGCATTTT. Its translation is CASSEQGGSGQPQHF.

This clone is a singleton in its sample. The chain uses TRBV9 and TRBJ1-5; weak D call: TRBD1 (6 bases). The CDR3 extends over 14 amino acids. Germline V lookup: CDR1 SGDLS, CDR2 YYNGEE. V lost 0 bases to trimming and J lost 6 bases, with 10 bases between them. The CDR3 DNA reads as TGTGCCAGCAGCGTAGCAGGGGAAGGTCAGCCCCAGCATTTT. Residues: CASSVAGEGQPQHF.

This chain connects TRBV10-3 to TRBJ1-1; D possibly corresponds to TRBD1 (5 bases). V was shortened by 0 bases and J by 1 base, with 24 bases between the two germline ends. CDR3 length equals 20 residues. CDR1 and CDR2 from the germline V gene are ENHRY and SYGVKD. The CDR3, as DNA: TGTGCCATCAGTGAGTCGTATGGGGGAGAGGGGCCCCATGGGAACACTGAAGCTTTCTTT. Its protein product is CAISESYGGEGPHGNTEAFF.

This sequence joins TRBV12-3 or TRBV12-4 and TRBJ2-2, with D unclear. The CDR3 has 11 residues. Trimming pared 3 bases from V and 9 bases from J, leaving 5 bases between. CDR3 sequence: CASSFSRELFF. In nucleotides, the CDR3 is TGTGCCAGCAGTTTCTCTAGGGAGCTGTTTTTT.

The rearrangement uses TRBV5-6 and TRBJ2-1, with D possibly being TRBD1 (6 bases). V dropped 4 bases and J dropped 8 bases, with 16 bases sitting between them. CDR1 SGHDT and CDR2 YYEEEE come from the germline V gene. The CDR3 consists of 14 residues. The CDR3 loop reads CASSHTNRDDEQFF. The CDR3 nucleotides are TGTGCCAGCAGCCACACCAACAGGGACGATGAGCAGTTCTTC. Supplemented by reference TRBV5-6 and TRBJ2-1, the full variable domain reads DAGVTQSPTHLIKTRGQQVTLRCSPKSGHDTVSWYQQALGQGPQFIFQYYEEEERQRGNFPDRFSGHQFPNYSSELNVNALLLGDSALYLCASSHTNRDDEQFFGPGTRLTVL.